These 2 T cell receptor beta chains originate from one sample sequenced in a study of T cell responses to AZD1222 COVID-19 vaccine. Clones were read by immunoSEQ multiplex PCR, and TCRdb kept only the in-frame ones, dropping some. The repertoire includes roughly 150,000 clones, about 90% of them detected once, and around 10% sits in the top ten. The sequencing used peripheral blood, collected 28 days after the second AZD1222 dose. The receptors were sampled from an adult who received the AZD1222 COVID-19 vaccine.

The genes are TRBV7-7 and TRBJ2-1; 11 positions match TRBD1. The V gene end was trimmed by 5 bases and the J gene end by 9 bases; junction bases not matched to a gene: 6. The germline gives CDR1 SSHAT, CDR2 FNYEAQ (reference sequence). The CDR3 is 14 amino acids. The CDR3 nucleotides are TGTGCCAGCAGCCGAGGGACAGGGGGGCGTGAGCAGTTCTTC. Its translation: CASSRGTGGREQFF.

The chain is built from TRBV27 and TRBJ2-7; D is perhaps TRBD1 or TRBD2 (5 bases each). Per the germline V gene, CDR1 is MNHEY and CDR2 is SMNVEV (reference sequence). This CDR3 is built from 16 residues. Trimming stripped 2 bases from V and 2 bases from J, with 16 bases between. The CDR3 coding sequence is TGTGCCAGCAGTTTAAGCACCGGGACGGTGGCCTACGAGCAGTACTTC. Translating it yields CASSLSTGTVAYEQYF.